This TCR beta chain came from a study of CD8 T cells in ankylosing spondylitis. Findings and limits, study-wide: Relatively scarce in peripheral blood, disease-linked clones were CD8+. Ankylosing spondylitis blood appeared to carry a characteristic TCR beta motif of seven to nine highly homologous variants. In the blood and synovial fluid of reactive arthritis, some motif variants had been previously reported.

In regard to this clonotype: What it binds is not known.

Germline-derived CDR1 and CDR2 are SQVTM and ANQGSEA. This CDR3 has 10 amino acids. The ends were cut back, 7 bases at V and 5 bases at J, with 8 bases in the middle. As the method for making TCR beta libraries, quantitative 5'-RACE with molecular barcodes was used. From the 5' RACE reads, TCRdb called clonotypes with MiXCR, one entry per CDR3 protein. The sample records 250,000 to 350,000 distinct CDR3 sequences, over 15% being singletons. Specimen: blood, either unsorted or a sorted T cell fraction (not recorded which). The sequence came from a male donor with ankylosing spondylitis or in good health (not recorded which). The chain recombines TRBV29-1 with TRBJ2-5, with D possibly TRBD2 on 5 matching bases. The CDR3 protein is CSGGEETQYF. CDR3 sequence (DNA): TGCAGCGGGGGAGAGGAGACCCAGTACTTC. The variable domain in full, completed from reference TRBV29-1 and TRBJ2-5, reads SAVISQKPSRDICQRGTSLTIQCQVDSQVTMMFWYRQQPGQSLTLIATANQGSEATYESGFVIDKFPISRPNLTFSTLTVSNMSPEDSSIYLCSGGEETQYFGPGTRLLVL.